This TCR beta chain was documented in a study of early T cells in non-severe SARS-CoV-2 infection. Whole-study context: Chains were not paired, and sequencing was done on bulk RNA from unsorted whole blood.

Study-level results: Anti-spike CD8 responses were favored by VDJdb matching, which missed private and CD4 specificities.

This CDR3 is built from 13 residues. Germline assignment: CDR1 SGDLS and CDR2 YYNGEE. Unmatched junction bases numbered 3, after V lost 0 bases and J lost 6 bases. The library protocol tagged individual cDNA molecules with unique molecular identifiers. TCRdb redid the calling of the 5' RACE reads with MiXCR, one entry per CDR3 protein. This sample yields about 27,000 distinct CDR3 sequences, of which 5.1% are seen a single time; 4% belongs to the top ten. The table lists this clonotype with many counts. Its antigen is unknown. The specimen was whole blood. This chain uses TRBV9 with TRBJ2-7, with 7 bases matching TRBD2. This TCR was sampled from an adult who was a healthcare worker with PCR-confirmed SARS-CoV-2 infection or an uninfected control (not recorded which). The CDR3: CASSVATGGEQYF. In DNA form, the CDR3 reads TGTGCCAGCAGCGTAGCTACGGGAGGCGAGCAGTACTTC.